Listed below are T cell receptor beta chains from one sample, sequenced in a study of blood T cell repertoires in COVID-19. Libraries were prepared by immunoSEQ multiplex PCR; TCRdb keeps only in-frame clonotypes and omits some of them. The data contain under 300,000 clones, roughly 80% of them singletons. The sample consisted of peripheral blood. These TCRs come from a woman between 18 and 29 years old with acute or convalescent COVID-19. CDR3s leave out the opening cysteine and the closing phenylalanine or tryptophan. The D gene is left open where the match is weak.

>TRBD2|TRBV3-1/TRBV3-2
ASSQASGGSKDTGELF
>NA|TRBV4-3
ASSQAPENYGYT
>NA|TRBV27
ASKGGQFSHEQY
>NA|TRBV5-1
ASSQGGVGDTQY
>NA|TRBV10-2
ASSERTEGPQH
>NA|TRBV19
ASSMFRGSTEAF
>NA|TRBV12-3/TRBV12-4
ASSRTADYGYT
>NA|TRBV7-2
ASSLFSRLEQY
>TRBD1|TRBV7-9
ASHGQAYEQY
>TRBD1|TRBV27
ASSSPRDSYNEQF
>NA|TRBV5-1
ASSLVSGQNQPQH
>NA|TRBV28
ASSFTSAQETQY
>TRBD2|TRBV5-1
ASSPGVGGSYNEQF
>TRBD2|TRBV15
ATSDGLAGGGETQY
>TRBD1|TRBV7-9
AWGQAAYGYT
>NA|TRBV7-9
ASSRTLGSASAGELF
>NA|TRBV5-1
ASSLDTGRTETQY
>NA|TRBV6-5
ASSLVKGHTEAF
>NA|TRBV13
ASSLGTSLTNYGYT
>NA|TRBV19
ASSGQPNQPQH
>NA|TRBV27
ASSLRFTDTQY
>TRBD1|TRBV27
ASSSGDSKEKLF
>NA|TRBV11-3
ASSLDSRGADTGELF
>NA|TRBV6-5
ASSYMGAEQETQY
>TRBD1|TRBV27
ASSSGQALNQPQH
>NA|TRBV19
ASSLPGGNEKLF
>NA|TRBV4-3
ASSPFRLGANYGYT
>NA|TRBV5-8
ASSLVGRRGDTQY
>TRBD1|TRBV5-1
ASSARDRGLGTEAF
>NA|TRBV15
ATSREKTGWNTIY
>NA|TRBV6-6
ASSYNTRGEQY
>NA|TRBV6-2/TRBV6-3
ASSYDGLTYEQY
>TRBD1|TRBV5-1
ASSPEGSGTGFTPADYGYT
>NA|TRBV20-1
SASTSFYEQY
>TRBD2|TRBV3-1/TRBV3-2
ASSHTSGDYEQY
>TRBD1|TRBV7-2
ASSLGQLSYEQY
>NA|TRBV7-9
ASSPLTGSYEQY
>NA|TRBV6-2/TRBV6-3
ASSLQYTEAF
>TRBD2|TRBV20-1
SASALAGDNEQF
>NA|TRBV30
AWSSGFYNEQF
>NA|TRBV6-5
ASSRQASSYNEQF
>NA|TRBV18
ASSPSRDPYGYT
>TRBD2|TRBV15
ATWDPLADNTGELF
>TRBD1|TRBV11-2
ASSLVGSPGGKGYGYT
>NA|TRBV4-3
ASSPYDSLNNSPLH